This record covers a single T cell receptor (beta chain). This clone has just a few counts. The target of this receptor is not known. No base-level quality is on record; no much larger clone is a single base apart. The entry originates in a study of blood T cell repertoires in COVID-19 (dated by TCRdb to about 2020). Broadly, across the study: The collaborator samples originated in the United States, Italy and Spain and spanned the acute and convalescent phases of COVID-19. A freely available public database, intended as a resource for researchers studying the immune response to SARS-CoV-2, is where the repertoires were released. Nearly every sample came with metadata listing a de-identified subject ID, COVID-19 status, age in years and sex. HLA class I and class II types, where available, came from metadata supplied by the sample provider rather than from assay-based typing. The dataset comprised deeply sampled blood TCRbeta repertoires from subjects exposed to, actively infected with, or recovered from COVID-19. The samples were drawn from the first 160 participants of the ongoing ImmuneRACE study and from roughly 1,300 subjects provided by 6 global collaborators. The prospective study material was composed of cDNA or gDNA derived from T cells, B-cell-depleted T cells, or PBMCs. The full study reports these points: The amount of clinical and demographic metadata varied by source and participant and was provided uncurated.

Participants in the prospective study were aged about 18 to 100 years, lived in 20 to 25 United States geographic areas, and enrolled through a virtual design. In the prospective study, cohorts were assigned on the basis of participant-reported clinical history obtained from a screening survey and a study questionnaire. Exposed participants had been in contact with someone with a PCR-confirmed or clinician-diagnosed COVID-19 case within 2 weeks of study entry. Each participant in the prospective study had whole blood, serum and a nasopharyngeal or oropharyngeal swab collected by mobile phlebotomists. Additional blood draws and questionnaires over an approximately 2-month period could optionally be provided by prospective study participants. Before DNA extraction, blood samples from the prospective study were shipped at room temperature or frozen. TCRbeta CDR3 regions were amplified from genomic DNA using the immunoSEQ Assay, a bias-controlled multiplex PCR. In the authors' own workflow: The number of nucleated cells in each sample was estimated by amplification of reference gene primers within the assay. To quantify the absolute abundance of each unique TCRbeta CDR3 rearrangement, sequence reads were collapsed and filtered. For each sample, productive Simpson clonality was calculated as the square root of Simpson's diversity index over productive rearrangements. This is the immuneACCESS table as TCRdb keeps it, with only in-frame sequences that have V and J called. A part of the clones is gone; compared with another copy, unresolved V genes explain less than half, and the rest is unexplained. V and J calls and clone size are given by that table; D and trimming were obtained from the DNA. Here the sample has about 350,000 clones; about 88% occur a single time. The ten largest clonotypes hold approximately 0.97% of the sample.

Sequencing was performed on PBMCs or T cells enriched from blood (not recorded which). This TCR came from a woman under 40 who had been exposed to COVID-19.

The CDR3 in this case is CASSVDGTGLYEQYF. DNA sequence: TGTGCCAGCAGCGTAGATGGGACAGGCCTCTACGAGCAGTACTTC. This chain is built from TRBV9 and TRBJ2-7; TRBD1 matches 8 bases in the middle. CDR1 SGDLS and CDR2 YYNGEE were looked up in the germline V gene. For this chain, trimming is 0 bases at the V end and 3 bases at the J end, and the number of junction bases without a gene match is 5. Including cysteine and phenylalanine, the CDR3 has 15 amino acids. Solely the CDR3 DNA is kept, with 45 bases framed from the first base.